This T cell receptor beta chain comes out of a study of blood T cell repertoires in COVID-19. Across the whole study: Samples of COVID-19 (acute and convalescent) were obtained from the United States, Italy and Spain.

The sample holds a few counts of this clone. Patients at the Seattle site were enrolled during active infection and followed longitudinally. V lost 4 bases and J 0 bases, leaving 14 bases between the germline ends. CDR1 SGDLS and CDR2 YYNGEE come from the germline V gene. This CDR3 is 16 amino acids long. Original handling: Using reference gene primer amplification, nucleated cell counts were estimated. TCRdb keeps only in-frame clones here, not all; method: immunoSEQ multiplex PCR. D and trimming were read from the DNA, whereas the V and J calls and clone size are those reported in that table. Of about 360,000 clones listed, 75% to 90% are singletons.

The TCR originated in a woman aged 60 to 75 with COVID-19, enrolled during active disease. The chain couples TRBV9 to TRBJ1-3; a possible D gene is TRBD1 (5 bases). Sequenced material: peripheral blood. CDR3 nucleotide sequence: TGTGCCAGCAGCCTAACCGGGGGAAACTCTGGAAACACCATATATTTT. Protein: CASSLTGGNSGNTIYF.